This T cell receptor (beta chain) emerged from a study of OX40 agonist ivuxolimab in advanced cancers. As for the study in general: From 23 to 79 years was the age range, with a mean of around 56 years, and about 83% were male.

By sample fraction, this clone is medium-sized. Its antigen remains unknown. J gave up 7 bases and V 1 base, and 5 bases lay outside the gene matches. This CDR3 is built from 15 residues. Germline CDR1 and CDR2: SGHTA and FQGNSA. Notes on the study in general: It was also the case that some nonresponders had low normalized T-cell clonal expansion. What antigens the expanded peripheral T cells recognized was never established.

TCRdb keeps only in-frame clones here, not all; method: immunoSEQ multiplex PCR. The table records about 46,000 clones, 80% of them present only once. This sequence joins TRBV7-2 and TRBJ1-2, with TRBD1 matching 11 bases. This sequence was found in an adult with an advanced solid tumor such as melanoma, head and neck, liver or kidney cancer. The source material was CD4+ or CD8+ T cells sorted from blood, sampled in a trial of the OX40 agonist ivuxolimab. The CDR3 DNA reads as TGTGCCAGCAGCTTAGGCGGACAGGGGGCGCTTGGCTACACCTTC. Amino acids: CASSLGGQGALGYTF.